Described below is a single TCR beta chain sequence and its context. Its antigen is not identified. V was pared by 3 bases and J by 5 bases, with 14 bases between. Germline CDR1 reads LNHDA; CDR2 reads SQIVND (reference sequence). CDR3 length: 15 amino acids. Three pairs of healthy female monozygous twins were the donors. Each TCR cDNA library carried sample-specific barcodes on both ends. TCRdb ran MiXCR on the 5' RACE reads and lists one entry per CDR3 protein. This sample has a few hundred thousand distinct CDR3 sequences, with roughly 30% found just once. The record originates from a study of identical twins' blood T cells. Study conclusions and caveats: V gene usage reportedly matched far better within twin pairs than unrelated donors. Twins shared about as many clonotypes as their cloneset sizes predicted.

The clonotype was recovered from a woman between 18 and 50 years old in good health. The V gene is TRBV19, the J gene TRBJ1-5, with a weak D call TRBD1 (5 bases). Sequencing was performed on PBMCs. CDR3 nucleotide sequence: TGTGCCAGTAGTATTAAGGGGAGACGAGATCAGCCCCAGCATTTT. It yields the protein CASSIKGRRDQPQHF.